The clone carrying this T cell receptor beta chain was counted only a few times. Its antigen is not known. The data stem from a study of T cells after yellow fever vaccination. Findings and limits, study-wide: Abundant clonotypes from the bulk population could get into FACS-sorted repertoires as contaminants. Clones that expanded after primary vaccination mostly reappeared after the booster (just over 95% CD4, 88% CD8).

Germline values: CDR1 MNHEY, CDR2 SVGEGT. The CDR3 runs to 14 residues. V lost 6 bases and J lost 2, with 14 bases in between. TCRdb re-derived calls from the 5' RACE reads in MiXCR, one entry per CDR3 protein. This repertoire shows under 200,000 distinct CDR3 sequences, 9.5% to 12% found once; its top ten account for about 38%. The origin of this receptor is a man younger than 30 who received the YFV17D yellow fever vaccine. The chain has TRBV6-2 or TRBV6-3 and TRBJ2-7, with D possibly being TRBD2 (7 bases). Sequencing used CD8+ T cells sorted from PBMCs, obtained 15 days after the yellow fever booster vaccination. The CDR3 reads CASSRGGSTYEQYV. The CDR3 DNA is TGTGCCAGCAGCCGCGGGGGCAGCACCTACGAGCAGTACGTC.